This paragraph covers one TCR beta chain sequence. The target antigen is unknown. In this cohort, patients with other autoimmune diseases, uncontrolled infections, pregnancy or lactation were excluded. As the template, RNA transcripts were used to amplify TCR beta CDR3 regions. Amplification began with first-round RT-PCR using HTBI primers, then second-round multiplex PCR was performed. TCRdb processed the multiplex PCR reads anew with MiXCR; each CDR3 protein has one entry. The sample records 450,000 to 600,000 distinct CDR3 sequences, about 40% being singletons. This sample was included in a study of Graves' ophthalmopathy and Graves' hyperthyroidism. Across the whole study: Being free of ophthalmopathy for 18 months of follow-up defined stable hyperthyroidism.

The CDR3 is 17 amino acids. CDR1 is SEHNR and CDR2 is FQNEAQ in the germline V gene (reference sequence). J lost 8 bases, V lost 5 bases, and 14 bases had no gene match. Points from the study as a whole: Thyroid clonotypes that were expanded above 0.001 frequency mostly also appeared in blood.

The V call is TRBV7-9, the J call TRBJ1-5, with 11 bases lining up with TRBD1. This clonotype was obtained from an adult man with Graves' hyperthyroidism. Sequenced input: peripheral blood or thyroid tissue (not recorded which). The CDR3 DNA reads as TGTGCCAGCAGCCCTCGGACAGGGGGCAGACTATCGGAGCCCCAGCATTTT. Amino acid sequence: CASSPRTGGRLSEPQHF.